This T cell receptor (beta chain) comes out of a study of shared clonotypes between healthy human individuals. Libraries were prepared by immunoSEQ multiplex PCR; TCRdb keeps only in-frame clonotypes and omits some of them. The profile shows about 2,200,000 clones, 90% to 95% of them singletons. The naive CD8 population came from CD45RO-negative cells selected for CCR7, without terminally differentiated effector memory CD45RA+ cells. Sequencing used naive CD8+ T cells from PBMCs. The clonotype was recovered from a man aged 18 to 29 in good health. Some clones in this sample may be carry-over from other donors' samples.

CDR3 DNA sequence: TGCGCCAGCAGCCAAGCAATTCTCAGGGGAATAGCAACTAATGAAAAACTGTTTTTT. As protein: CASSQAILRGIATNEKLFF. V is TRBV4-1 and J is TRBJ1-4; TRBD1 might be the D (6 bases). V was clipped by 1 base and J by 0 bases, with 18 bases between them. This CDR3 contains 19 residues. Germline lookup yields CDR1 MGHRA and CDR2 YSYEKL.